Sequencing of this T cell receptor (beta chain) was carried out in a study of blood T cell repertoires in COVID-19. The repertoire was sequenced with immunoSEQ multiplex PCR; TCRdb's copy has only in-frame clones and lacks some. The repertoire holds 400,000 or so clones, around 89% seen once, with roughly 1.6% in the top ten. Germline CDR1 is LNHDA and CDR2 is SQIVND (reference sequence). The length of the CDR3 is 14 residues. The junction had 5 bases not matched to a gene; V was cut back by 5 bases and J by 6 bases. Material for sequencing was peripheral blood. This chain connects TRBV19 to TRBJ1-5, with TRBD1 matching over 9 bases. This sequence was found in a woman between 40 and 50 years old with COVID-19, enrolled during active disease. The CDR3, as DNA: TGTGCCAGTAGTCGGGACAGGGCGGGTCAGCCCCAGCATTTT. Translated: CASSRDRAGQPQHF. The full variable domain, its missing parts supplied by reference TRBV19 and TRBJ1-5, is DGGITQSPKYLFRKEGQNVTLSCEQNLNHDAMYWYRQDPGQGLRLIYYSQIVNDFQKGDIAEGYSVSREKKESFPLTVTSAQKNPTAFYLCASSRDRAGQPQHFGDGTRLSIL.